The sequence of this TCR beta chain was determined in a study of T cells in tuberculosis. The data were produced by immunoSEQ multiplex PCR, yet TCRdb's version contains in-frame clones alone and is incomplete. The data hold about 35,000 clones, with 85% to 95% observed a single time. Germline trimming cut 4 bases from V and 3 bases from J; bases unmatched to any gene: 8. Germline CDR1 and CDR2: MNHNY and SVGAGI (reference sequence). CDR3 length: 15 residues. Each clinical donor contributed on average around 92,000 T cells from unsorted cryopreserved PBMC. The origin of this receptor is a donor between 10 and 35 years old with latent tuberculosis or without tuberculosis infection. Some clones in this sample may be carry-over from other donors' samples. Sequencing was performed on PBMCs. V usage is TRBV6-6 and J usage is TRBJ1-1; 7 bases align to TRBD1. The CDR3 DNA sequence: TGTGCCAGCAGTTCCCAGGGGGGTATGGACACTGAAGCTTTCTTT. It is translated as CASSSQGGMDTEAFF.